This T cell receptor beta chain is drawn from a study of blood T cell repertoires in COVID-19. On the study more broadly: Sites across the United States, Italy and Spain contributed samples from acute and convalescent COVID-19. T cells, B-cell-depleted T cells, or PBMCs supplied cDNA or gDNA.

Germline loops: CDR1 SGHVS, CDR2 FNYEAQ. V lost 1 base, J lost 1 base, and 4 bases lay in between. The CDR3 is 13 amino acids. Per the original methods: Researchers report that nucleated cell counts were estimated from reference gene primer amplification. Assay used: immunoSEQ multiplex PCR; TCRdb lists only in-frame clones, some missing. That table is the source of V, J and clone size, and D and trimming were worked out from the DNA. The sample yields around 200,000 clones, around 83% seen once. The sequence was collected from a woman aged 80 or over in a cohort sampled during active or convalescent COVID-19. The sample was peripheral blood. This sequence joins TRBV7-6 and TRBJ1-1, with D uncertain. This chain's CDR3 is CASSLGANTEAFF. The CDR3 DNA reads as TGTGCCAGCAGCTTAGGGGCGAACACTGAAGCTTTCTTT.